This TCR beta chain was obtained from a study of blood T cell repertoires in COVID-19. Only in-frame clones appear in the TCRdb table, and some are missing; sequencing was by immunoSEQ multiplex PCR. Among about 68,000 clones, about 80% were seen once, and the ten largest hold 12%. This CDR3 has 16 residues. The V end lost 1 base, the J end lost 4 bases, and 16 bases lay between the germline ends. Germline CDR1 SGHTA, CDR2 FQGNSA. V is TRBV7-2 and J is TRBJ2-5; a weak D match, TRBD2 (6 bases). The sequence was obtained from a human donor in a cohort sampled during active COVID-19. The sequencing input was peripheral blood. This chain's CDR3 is CASSLELGGVGETQYF. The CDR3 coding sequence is TGTGCCAGCAGCTTAGAGCTCGGCGGGGTTGGAGAGACCCAGTACTTC.